Shown below are 18 T cell receptor beta chains from a single sample sequenced in a study of Tregs in tolerant kidney transplant recipients. Profiled with immunoSEQ multiplex PCR; TCRdb holds only in-frame clones, not every one. Of about 88,000 clones in the sample, around 90% were seen once. Sequenced material: CD8+ T cells from blood. The receptors here all came from a human donor in good health.

This clone turned up a few times. The chain couples TRBV6-1 to TRBJ2-7; 9 bases are shared with TRBD1. The CDR3 covers 16 residues. The germline V gene encodes CDR1 MNHNS and CDR2 SASEGT. Germline trimming cut 3 bases from V and 2 bases from J; bases unmatched to any gene: 8. Here the CDR3 DNA reads TGTGCCAGCAGTGAGGGGGCTACAGGGGGCACCTACGAGCAGTACTTC. Protein: CASSEGATGGTYEQYF.

The gene calls are TRBV2 and TRBJ2-3, with D maybe TRBD2 (5 bases). Trimming shortened V by 10 bases and J by 7 bases, and 9 bases separated the two germline ends. The CDR3 has 10 amino acids. Per the germline V gene, CDR1 is SNHLY and CDR2 is FYNNEI. Here the CDR3 reads CATRGNTQYF. The CDR3 nucleotides are TGTGCCACTCGGGGAAATACGCAGTATTTT.

The chain uses TRBV7-9 and TRBJ2-7, with D possibly TRBD1 on 5 matching bases. Germline V lookup: CDR1 SEHNR, CDR2 FQNEAQ (reference sequence). The CDR3 has 12 residues. Trimming pared 6 bases from V and 3 bases from J, leaving 9 bases between. The CDR3 spells CASSTDSYEQYF. In nucleotides, the CDR3 is TGTGCCAGCAGTACTGACAGCTACGAGCAGTACTTC.

The chain carries TRBV9 and TRBJ2-1, with D perhaps TRBD2 (6 bases). The CDR3 spans 12 residues. Germline assignment: CDR1 SGDLS and CDR2 YYNGEE. V was clipped by 4 bases and J by 5 bases, with 7 bases between them. The CDR3 protein is CASSLADNEQFF. CDR3 nucleotide sequence: TGTGCCAGCAGCTTAGCGGACAATGAGCAGTTCTTC.

The chain uses TRBV27 and TRBJ2-3; 9 bases are shared with TRBD2. V was pared by 5 bases and J by 5 bases, with 8 bases of the junction left unmatched. Germline lookup yields CDR1 MNHEY and CDR2 SMNVEV (reference sequence). CDR3 length: 15 residues. CDR3 region: CASSPAGGQIDTQYF. CDR3 DNA sequence: TGTGCCAGCAGTCCAGCGGGAGGACAAATAGATACGCAGTATTTT.

The rearrangement joins TRBV25-1 to TRBJ1-1; 7 bases fit TRBD1. The CDR3 consists of 16 residues. J was trimmed by 1 base and V by 2 bases; bases with no gene match: 7. Germline CDR1 MGHDK, CDR2 SYGVNS. The CDR3 DNA follows: TGTGCCAGCAGTGAAGAATCGAGACAGGGGAACACTGAAGCTTTCTTT. Translated, it gives CASSEESRQGNTEAFF.

In its sample, this clone was seen once. This chain uses TRBV27 with TRBJ2-7, with 7 nucleotides matching TRBD1. Germline assignment: CDR1 MNHEY and CDR2 SMNVEV (reference sequence). J was trimmed by 0 bases and V by 4 bases; bases with no gene match: 3. This CDR3 is 14 amino acids long. CDR3: CASSSTGNSYEQYF. CDR3 DNA sequence: TGTGCCAGCAGTTCGACAGGGAACTCCTACGAGCAGTACTTC.

The chain is built from TRBV27 and TRBJ2-1; 8 bases fit TRBD2. This CDR3 is 16 amino acids long. Unmatched junction bases numbered 7, after V lost 5 bases and J lost 1 base. Germline loops: CDR1 MNHEY, CDR2 SMNVEV (reference sequence). CDR3 nucleotides: TGTGCCAGCAGTCCTGGCGGGGGGCCGTCCTACAATGAGCAGTTCTTC. This sequence encodes CASSPGGGPSYNEQFF.

The chain joins TRBV6-5 to TRBJ1-6; perhaps TRBD1 as D (6 bases). V was shortened by 0 bases and J by 1 base, with 7 bases between the two germline ends. CDR1 and CDR2 from the germline V gene are MNHEY and SVGAGI. This CDR3 has 16 residues. CDR3 protein: CASSYSGGSYNSPLHF. The CDR3 DNA is TGTGCCAGCAGTTACTCAGGGGGGTCCTATAATTCACCCCTCCACTTT.

The chain combines TRBV10-2 with TRBJ2-7; weak D call: TRBD1 (6 bases). Trimming removed 3 bases at V and 4 bases at J, with 10 bases between. CDR1 is WSHSY and CDR2 is SAAADI in the germline V gene. The CDR3 runs 13 residues. The CDR3 nucleotides read TGCGCCAGCAGTGAATCCGGGACATACGAGCAGTACTTC. Translating it yields CASSESGTYEQYF.

This chain connects TRBV9 to TRBJ2-2; no firm D call. The CDR3 spans 11 residues. Germline lookup yields CDR1 SGDLS and CDR2 YYNGEE. Between the trimmed V and J ends, which lost 8 bases and 1 base, there was a span of 3 bases. CDR3 sequence reads: CASKNTGELFF. The CDR3 bases are TGTGCCAGTAAGAACACCGGGGAGCTGTTTTTT.

Here the CDR3 DNA reads TGTGCCAGCAGCCAAGGTGACGTTTATAGCAATCAGCCCCAGCATTTT. Translating it yields CASSQGDVYSNQPQHF. V gene TRBV4-2 combines with J gene TRBJ1-5; D remains unclear. This CDR3 has 16 amino acids. Germline CDR1 reads LGHNA; CDR2 reads YNFKEQ. Trimming removed 1 base at V and 0 bases at J, with 10 bases between.

The V and J genes are TRBV9 and TRBJ2-7; the match to TRBD1 covers 8 bases. Germline CDR1 and CDR2: SGDLS and YYNGEE. Trimming took 10 bases from V and 4 from J; bases not matched to a gene: 10. CDR3 length: 13 residues. This chain's CDR3 is CASGGASFYEQYF. The CDR3 DNA sequence: TGTGCCTCAGGGGGCGCAAGTTTTTACGAGCAGTACTTC.

The rearrangement joins TRBV29-1 to TRBJ2-5; possibly TRBD1 for D (5 bases). The CDR3 covers 12 residues. Per the germline V gene, CDR1 is SQVTM and CDR2 is ANQGSEA. Trimming cost V 8 bases and J 4 bases, with 14 bases left between them. CDR3 loop: CSSFRVGETQYF. The DNA for the CDR3 is TGCAGCTCATTCAGGGTTGGAGAGACCCAGTACTTC.

The V call is TRBV2, the J call TRBJ1-3, with D unclear. V gave up 9 bases and J gave up 0 bases, with 9 bases separating them. Germline V gene lookup returns CDR1 SNHLY and CDR2 FYNNEI. This CDR3 is built from 13 residues. The CDR3 reads CARDRVSGNTIYF. Written as DNA, the CDR3 is TGTGCCAGGGACCGGGTCTCTGGAAACACCATATATTTT.

This sequence joins TRBV9 and TRBJ1-2; D not resolved. Looked up from germline, CDR1 is SGDLS and CDR2 is YYNGEE. This CDR3 is built from 13 residues. Trimming pared 3 bases from V and 1 base from J, leaving 7 bases between. CDR3 bases: TGTGCCAGCAGCGAACTCAATAACTATGGCTACACCTTC. Translating gives CASSELNNYGYTF.

The CDR3 loop reads CASSPPNTFYGYTF. CDR3 DNA sequence: TGTGCCAGCAGCCCCCCCAACACCTTTTATGGCTACACCTTC. V usage is TRBV13 and J usage is TRBJ1-2; D call uncertain. This CDR3 has 14 amino acids. Trimming removed 5 bases from V and 5 bases from J, with 15 bases in between. Germline values: CDR1 PRHDT, CDR2 FYEKMQ (reference sequence).

V is TRBV7-9 and J is TRBJ2-3; no clear D gene. The CDR3 runs to 15 residues. V was pared by 7 bases and J by 2 bases, with 16 bases between. Germline values: CDR1 SEHNR, CDR2 FQNEAQ (reference sequence). The CDR3 DNA reads TGTGCCAGCACCTCGCCCATTGGGAACACAGATACGCAGTATTTT. It is translated as CASTSPIGNTDTQYF.